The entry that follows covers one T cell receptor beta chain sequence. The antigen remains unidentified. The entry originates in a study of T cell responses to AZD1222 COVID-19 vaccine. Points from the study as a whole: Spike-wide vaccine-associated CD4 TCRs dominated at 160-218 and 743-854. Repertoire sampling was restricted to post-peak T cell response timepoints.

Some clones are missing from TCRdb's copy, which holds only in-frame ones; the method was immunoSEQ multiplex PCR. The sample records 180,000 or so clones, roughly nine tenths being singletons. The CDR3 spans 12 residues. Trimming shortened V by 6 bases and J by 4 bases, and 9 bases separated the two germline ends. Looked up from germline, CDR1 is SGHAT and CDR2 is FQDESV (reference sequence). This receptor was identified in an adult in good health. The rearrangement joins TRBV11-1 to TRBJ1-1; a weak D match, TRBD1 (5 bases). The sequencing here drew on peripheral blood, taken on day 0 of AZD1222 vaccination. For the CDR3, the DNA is TGTGCCAGCAGGAGGGGCTCCACTGAAGCTTTCTTT. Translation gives CASRRGSTEAFF.